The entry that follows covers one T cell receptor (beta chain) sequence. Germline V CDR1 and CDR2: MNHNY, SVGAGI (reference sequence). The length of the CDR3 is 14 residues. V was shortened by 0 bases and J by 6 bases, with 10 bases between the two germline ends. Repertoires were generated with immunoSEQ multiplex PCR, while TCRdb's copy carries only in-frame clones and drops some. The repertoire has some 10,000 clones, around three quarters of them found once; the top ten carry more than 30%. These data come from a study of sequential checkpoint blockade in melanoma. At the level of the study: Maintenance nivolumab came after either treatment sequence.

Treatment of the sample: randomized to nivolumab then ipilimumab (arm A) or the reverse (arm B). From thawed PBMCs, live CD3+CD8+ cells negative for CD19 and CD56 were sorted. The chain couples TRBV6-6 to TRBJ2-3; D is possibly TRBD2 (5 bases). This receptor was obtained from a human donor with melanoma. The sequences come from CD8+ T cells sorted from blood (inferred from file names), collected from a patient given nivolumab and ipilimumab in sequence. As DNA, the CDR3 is TGTGCCAGCAGTTACTCGATCTCGGGGGATACGCAGTATTTT. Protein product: CASSYSISGDTQYF.